The clone carrying this TCR beta chain has a handful of counts. Its cognate antigen is unknown. This specimen comes from a study of cytomegalovirus exposure and HLA in healthy donors. Points from the study as a whole: Among the sequence variants, a highly shared cluster was likely an artifact of sequencing. Analyzed later, association rates of TCRs varied across HLA loci, with DRB1 most and HLA-C fewest. Presence/absence comparisons presumed near-even sequencing depth among donors.

Use of 60 Vbeta and 13 Jbeta primers characterized the PCR. In the authors' methods: There were around 80 million unique TCR beta chains by a later count, and some 10 million of them were shared. This table comes from immunoSEQ multiplex PCR, and its TCRdb copy is limited to in-frame clones, with some not included. V, J and clone size reflect that table, while D and trimming were determined from the DNA. In the table there are about 200,000 clones, 70% to 85% of which are singletons. The sequenced sample was PBMCs. This TCR came from a woman younger than 45 in good health and CMV-seropositive.

The CDR3 protein is CASRIAGRADTQYF. The CDR3 DNA reads as TGTGCCAGCAGGATAGCGGGGAGGGCAGATACGCAGTATTTT. V usage is TRBV13 and J usage is TRBJ2-3; 8 bases fit TRBD2. The length of the CDR3 is 14 residues. Germline V gene lookup returns CDR1 PRHDT and CDR2 FYEKMQ (reference sequence). Trimming took 6 bases from V and 4 from J; bases not matched to a gene: 6.